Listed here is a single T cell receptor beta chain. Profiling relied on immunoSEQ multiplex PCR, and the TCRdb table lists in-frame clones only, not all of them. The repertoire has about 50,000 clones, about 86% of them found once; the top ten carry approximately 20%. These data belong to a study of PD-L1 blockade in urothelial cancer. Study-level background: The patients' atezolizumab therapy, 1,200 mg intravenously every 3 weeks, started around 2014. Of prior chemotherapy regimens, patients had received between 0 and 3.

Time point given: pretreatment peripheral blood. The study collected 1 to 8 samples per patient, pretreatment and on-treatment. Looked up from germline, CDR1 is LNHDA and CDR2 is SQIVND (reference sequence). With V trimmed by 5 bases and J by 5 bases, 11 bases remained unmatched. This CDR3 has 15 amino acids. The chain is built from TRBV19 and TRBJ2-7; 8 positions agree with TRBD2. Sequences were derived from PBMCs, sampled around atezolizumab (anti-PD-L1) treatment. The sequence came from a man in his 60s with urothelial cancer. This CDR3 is CASSFTRGRGDEQYF. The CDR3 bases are TGTGCCAGTAGTTTCACGCGGGGGCGGGGGGACGAGCAGTACTTC.